This TCR beta chain was sequenced in a study of blood T cell repertoires in COVID-19 (TCRdb year 2020). About the study as a whole: Samples covering the acute and convalescent phases of COVID-19 were provided by collaborators in the United States, Italy and Spain. The dataset comprised deeply sampled blood TCRbeta repertoires from subjects exposed to, actively infected with, or recovered from COVID-19. Nearly every sample came with metadata listing a de-identified subject ID, COVID-19 status, age in years and sex. Samples were obtained from the ongoing ImmuneRACE study (first 160 participants) and from 1,254 subjects provided by 6 global collaborators. A freely available public database, intended as a resource for researchers studying the immune response to SARS-CoV-2, is where the repertoires were released. The material from the prospective study consisted of cDNA or gDNA derived from T cells, B-cell-depleted T cells, or PBMCs. Where HLA class I and class II types were available, the types were taken from metadata supplied by the sample provider, not from assay-based typing. Study-level results and caveats: The quantity of clinical and demographic metadata differed by source and by participant and was supplied without curation.

With regard to this clone: The antigen it recognizes is unknown. No much larger clone exists at a distance of one base, and base qualities are not known.

Collaborating institutions collected whole blood in K2EDTA tubes following their own protocols. For TCRbeta analysis, collaborator samples were shipped as frozen whole blood, as isolated PBMCs, or as DNA extracted from either sample type. The cysteine opens and the phenylalanine closes a CDR3 of 15 amino acids. The sequence is cut down to CDR3 DNA, 45 bases in frame from base 1. Taken from the germline V gene (reference sequence), the CDR1 and CDR2 loops are MNHEY and SMNVEV. At the junction V is shortened by 5 bases and J by 6 bases; bases outside the gene matches: 7. TCRbeta CDR3 regions were amplified from genomic DNA using the immunoSEQ Assay, a bias-controlled multiplex PCR. Per the authors' processing: The number of nucleated cells in each sample was estimated by amplification of reference gene primers within the assay. To quantify the absolute abundance of each unique TCRbeta CDR3 rearrangement, sequence reads were collapsed and filtered. For each sample, productive Simpson clonality was calculated by taking the square root of Simpson's diversity index across productive rearrangements. The immuneACCESS repertoire file appears here via TCRdb, limited to in-frame rearrangements. These files lack a portion of the clones; in checked studies, under half of the deficit traces to unresolved V genes, and the cause of the others is not known. From that table come the V and J calls and clone size; the DNA was used to work out D and trimming. This sample has roughly 50,000 clones in its table, and around four fifths of those were observed once. The top ten clonotypes cover around 2.7% of the sample.

Recombination joined TRBV27 with TRBJ2-2; TRBD1 fits 9 bases in the junction. The source material was peripheral blood. This TCR derives from a man in his forties or fifties with acute or convalescent COVID-19. The nucleotides are TGTGCCAGCAGTCTCGGGACAGGGTACGCCGGGGAGCTGTTTTTT. This encodes CASSLGTGYAGELFF.